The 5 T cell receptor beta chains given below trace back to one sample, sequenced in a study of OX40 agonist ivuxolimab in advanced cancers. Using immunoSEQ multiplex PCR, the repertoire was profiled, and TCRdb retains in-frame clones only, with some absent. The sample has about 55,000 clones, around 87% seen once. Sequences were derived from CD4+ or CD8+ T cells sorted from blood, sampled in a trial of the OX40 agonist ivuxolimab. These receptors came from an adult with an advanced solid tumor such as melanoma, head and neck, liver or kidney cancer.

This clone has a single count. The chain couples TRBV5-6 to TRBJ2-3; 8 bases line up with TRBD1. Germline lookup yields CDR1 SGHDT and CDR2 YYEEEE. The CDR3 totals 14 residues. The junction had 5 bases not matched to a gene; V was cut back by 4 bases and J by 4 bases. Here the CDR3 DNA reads TGTGCCAGCAGCGTGGACAGGGTTCCAGATACGCAGTATTTT. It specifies CASSVDRVPDTQYF.

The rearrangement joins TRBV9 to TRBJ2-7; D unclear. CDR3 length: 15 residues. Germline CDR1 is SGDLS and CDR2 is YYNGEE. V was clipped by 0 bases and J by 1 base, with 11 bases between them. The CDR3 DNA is TGTGCCAGCAGCGTAGGAATGTTTAGTTCCTACGAGCAGTACTTC. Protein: CASSVGMFSSYEQYF. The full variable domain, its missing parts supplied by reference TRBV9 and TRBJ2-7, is DSGVTQTPKHLITATGQRVTLRCSPRSGDLSVYWYQQSLDQGLQFLIQYYNGEERAKGNILERFSAQQFPDLHSELNLSSLELGDSALYFCASSVGMFSSYEQYFGPGTRLTVT.

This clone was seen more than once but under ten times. CDR3 coding DNA: TGTGCCAGCAGCAAGACACTAGGACAGTTGGACTATGGCTACACCTTC. This codes for CASSKTLGQLDYGYTF. V and J are TRBV7-9 and TRBJ1-2, with D possibly matching TRBD1 (6 bases). V was pared by 5 bases and J by 3 bases, with 19 bases between. Germline loops: CDR1 SEHNR, CDR2 FQNEAQ (reference sequence). This CDR3 region has 16 residues.

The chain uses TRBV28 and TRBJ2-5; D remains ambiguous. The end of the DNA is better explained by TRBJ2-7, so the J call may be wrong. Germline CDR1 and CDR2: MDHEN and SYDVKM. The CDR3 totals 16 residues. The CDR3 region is CASSPPGSQSSYEQYF. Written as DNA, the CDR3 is TGTGCCAGCAGCCCCCCAGGTAGCCAGAGCTCCTACGAGCAGTACTTC.

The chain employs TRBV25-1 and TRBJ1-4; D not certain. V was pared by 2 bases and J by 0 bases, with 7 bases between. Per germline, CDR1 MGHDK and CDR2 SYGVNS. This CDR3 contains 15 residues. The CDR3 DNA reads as TGTGCCAGCAGTGAAGCGGGGTCAACTAATGAAAAACTGTTTTTT. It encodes CASSEAGSTNEKLFF.